This T cell receptor beta chain was captured in a study of early T cells in non-severe SARS-CoV-2 infection. This clonotype was counted a few times. After removal of 7 bases from V and 1 base from J, the junction contained 9 bases not matched to a gene. The CDR3 totals 16 residues. Each CDR3 protein gets one entry after TCRdb re-called the 5' RACE reads with MiXCR. The repertoire holds roughly 65,000 distinct CDR3 sequences, with 9% to 15% as singletons. The receptor comes from an adult who was a healthcare worker with PCR-confirmed SARS-CoV-2 infection or an uninfected control (not recorded which). The rearrangement joins TRBV12-3 or TRBV12-4 to TRBJ1-4, with 7 bases fitting TRBD1. Source material: whole blood. CDR3 sequence reads: CASKISRGRTNEKLFF. The CDR3 DNA reads TGTGCCAGCAAGATAAGCAGGGGGAGAACTAATGAAAAACTGTTTTTT.